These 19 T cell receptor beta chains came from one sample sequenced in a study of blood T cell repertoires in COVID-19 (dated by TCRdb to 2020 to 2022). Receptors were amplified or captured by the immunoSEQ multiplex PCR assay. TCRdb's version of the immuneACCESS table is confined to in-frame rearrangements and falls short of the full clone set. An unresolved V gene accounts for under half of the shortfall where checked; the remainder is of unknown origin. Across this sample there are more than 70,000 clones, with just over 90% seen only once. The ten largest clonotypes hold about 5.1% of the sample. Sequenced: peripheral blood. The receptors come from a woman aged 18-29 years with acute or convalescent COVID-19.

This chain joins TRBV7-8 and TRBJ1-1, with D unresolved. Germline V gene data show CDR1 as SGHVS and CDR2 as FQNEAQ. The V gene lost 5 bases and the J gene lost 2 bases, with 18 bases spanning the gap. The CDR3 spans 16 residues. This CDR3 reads CASSPRPPAGNTEAFF. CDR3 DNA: TGTGCCAGCAGCCCTCGTCCACCGGCGGGTAACACTGAAGCTTTCTTT.

The CDR3, as DNA: TGTGCCAGCAGCGCGATCATCGACAGCCACAATGAGCAGTTCTTC. It translates to CASSAIIDSHNEQFF. The rearrangement joins TRBV9 to TRBJ2-1, with D maybe TRBD1 (5 bases). Per the germline V gene, CDR1 is SGDLS and CDR2 is YYNGEE. V shed 3 bases and J shed 5 bases, with 15 bases lying between them. The CDR3 consists of 15 residues.

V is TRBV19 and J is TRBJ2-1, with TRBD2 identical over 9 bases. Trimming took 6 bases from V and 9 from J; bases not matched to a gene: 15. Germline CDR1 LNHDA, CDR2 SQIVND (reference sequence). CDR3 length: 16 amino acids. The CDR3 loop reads CASSHPGGSGRSEQFF. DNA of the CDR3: TGTGCCAGTAGCCACCCCGGGGGTAGCGGGAGATCTGAGCAGTTCTTC.

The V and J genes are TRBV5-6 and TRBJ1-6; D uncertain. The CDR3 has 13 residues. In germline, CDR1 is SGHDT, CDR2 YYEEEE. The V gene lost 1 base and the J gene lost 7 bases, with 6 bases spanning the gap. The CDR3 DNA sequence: TGTGCCAGCAGCTTGCGAGGAAATTCACCCCTCCACTTT. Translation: CASSLRGNSPLHF.

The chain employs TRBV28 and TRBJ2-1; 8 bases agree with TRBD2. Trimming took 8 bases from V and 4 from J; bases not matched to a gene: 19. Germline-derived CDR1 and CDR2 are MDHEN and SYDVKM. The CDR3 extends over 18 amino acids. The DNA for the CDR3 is TGTGCCAGCTTCCCCGGGGGGCAGGTAGCGGGGAATTACAATGAGCAGTTCTTC. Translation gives CASFPGGQVAGNYNEQFF.

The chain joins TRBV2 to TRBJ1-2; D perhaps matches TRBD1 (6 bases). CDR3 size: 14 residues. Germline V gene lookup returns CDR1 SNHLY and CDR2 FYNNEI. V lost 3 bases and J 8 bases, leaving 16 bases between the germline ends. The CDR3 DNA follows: TGTGCCAGCAGTGAGCGGGGGGCCTTCAGAGGCTACACCTTC. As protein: CASSERGAFRGYTF.

CDR3 nucleotides: TGTGCCAGCAGCTTAGCAGGCAGGGGGCCTATGAACACTGAAGCTTTCTTT. As protein: CASSLAGRGPMNTEAFF. The rearrangement links TRBV7-9 to TRBJ1-1, with 8 bases that match TRBD1. Trimming at V came to 0 bases and at J to 0 bases, leaving 6 bases not matched to a gene. The CDR3 is 17 residues long. Germline CDR1 and CDR2: SEHNR and FQNEAQ (reference sequence).

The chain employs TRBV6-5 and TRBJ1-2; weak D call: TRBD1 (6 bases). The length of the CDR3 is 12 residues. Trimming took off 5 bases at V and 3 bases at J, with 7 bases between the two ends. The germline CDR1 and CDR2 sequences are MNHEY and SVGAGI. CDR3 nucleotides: TGTGCCAGCAGTCGGACAGACTATGGCTACACCTTC. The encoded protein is CASSRTDYGYTF.

CDR3 residues: CAWSVNIGTPYNEQFF. The CDR3 nucleotides are TGTGCCTGGAGTGTAAATATTGGGACTCCCTACAATGAGCAGTTCTTC. V gene TRBV30 combines with J gene TRBJ2-1; D perhaps matches TRBD2 (6 bases). The V gene's germline CDR1 is GTSNPN and CDR2 SVGIG (reference sequence). Trimming took 0 bases from V and 2 from J, leaving 14 bases between them. The CDR3 runs 16 residues.

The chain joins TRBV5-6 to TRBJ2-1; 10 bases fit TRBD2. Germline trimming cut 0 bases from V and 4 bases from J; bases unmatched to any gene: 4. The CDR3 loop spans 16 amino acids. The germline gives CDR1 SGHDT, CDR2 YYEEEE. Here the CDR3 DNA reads TGTGCCAGCAGCTTGGAGCGGGAGGGTAGGTACAATGAGCAGTTCTTC. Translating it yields CASSLEREGRYNEQFF.

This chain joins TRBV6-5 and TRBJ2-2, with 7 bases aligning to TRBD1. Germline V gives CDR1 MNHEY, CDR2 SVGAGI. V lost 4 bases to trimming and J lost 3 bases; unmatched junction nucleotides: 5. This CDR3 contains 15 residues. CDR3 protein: CASSSLTGHTGELFF. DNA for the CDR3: TGTGCCAGCAGTTCCCTGACAGGGCACACCGGGGAGCTGTTTTTT.

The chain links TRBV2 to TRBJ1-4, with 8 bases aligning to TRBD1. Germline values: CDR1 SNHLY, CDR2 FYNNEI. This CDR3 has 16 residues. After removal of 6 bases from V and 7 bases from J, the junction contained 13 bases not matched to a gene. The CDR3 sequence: CASSRDRSTGSEKLFF. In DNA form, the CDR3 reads TGTGCCAGCAGCCGGGACAGGTCTACTGGAAGTGAAAAACTGTTTTTT.

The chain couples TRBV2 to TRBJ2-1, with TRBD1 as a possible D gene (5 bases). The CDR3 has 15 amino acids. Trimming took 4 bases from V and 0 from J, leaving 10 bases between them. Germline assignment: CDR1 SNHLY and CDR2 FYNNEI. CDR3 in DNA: TGTGCCAGCAGTGGACAGTGGAGCTCCTACAATGAGCAGTTCTTC. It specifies CASSGQWSSYNEQFF.

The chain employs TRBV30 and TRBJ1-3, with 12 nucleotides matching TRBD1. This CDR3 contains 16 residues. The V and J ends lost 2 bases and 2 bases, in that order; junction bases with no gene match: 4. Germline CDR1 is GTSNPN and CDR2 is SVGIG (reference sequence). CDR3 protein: CAWSPGQGATGNTIYF. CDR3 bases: TGTGCCTGGAGTCCGGGACAGGGGGCTACTGGAAACACCATATATTTT.

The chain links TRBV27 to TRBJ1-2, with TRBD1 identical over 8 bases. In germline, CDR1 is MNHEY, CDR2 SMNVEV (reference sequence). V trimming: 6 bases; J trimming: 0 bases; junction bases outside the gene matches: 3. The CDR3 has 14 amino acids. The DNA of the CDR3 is TGTGCCAGCAGCCTGACAGGGGCTAACTATGGCTACACCTTC. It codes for CASSLTGANYGYTF.

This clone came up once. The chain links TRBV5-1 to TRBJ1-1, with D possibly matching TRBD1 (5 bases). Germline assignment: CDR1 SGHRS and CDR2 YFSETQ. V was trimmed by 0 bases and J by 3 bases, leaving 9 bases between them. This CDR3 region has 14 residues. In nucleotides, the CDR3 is TGCGCCAGCAGCTTGGAGGGGTTGTACACTGAAGCTTTCTTT. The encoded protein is CASSLEGLYTEAFF.

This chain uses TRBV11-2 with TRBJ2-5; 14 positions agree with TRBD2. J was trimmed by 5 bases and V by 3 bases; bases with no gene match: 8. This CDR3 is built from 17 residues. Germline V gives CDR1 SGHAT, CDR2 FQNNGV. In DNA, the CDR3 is TGTGCCAGCAGCTTCCGAGGGACTAGCGGGAGCGGTGAGACCCAGTACTTC. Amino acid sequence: CASSFRGTSGSGETQYF. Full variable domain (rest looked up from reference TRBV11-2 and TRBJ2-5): EAGVAQSPRYKIIEKRQSVAFWCNPISGHATLYWYQQILGQGPKLLIQFQNNGVVDDSQLPKDRFSAERLKGVDSTLKIQPAKLEDSAVYLCASSFRGTSGSGETQYFGPGTRLLVL.

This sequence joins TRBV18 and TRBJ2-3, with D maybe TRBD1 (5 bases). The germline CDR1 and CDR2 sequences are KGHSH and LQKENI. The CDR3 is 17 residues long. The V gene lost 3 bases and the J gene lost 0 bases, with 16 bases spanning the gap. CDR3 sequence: CASSPLGRTTSTDTQYF. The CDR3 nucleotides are TGTGCCAGCTCACCGCTTGGACGGACAACTAGCACAGATACGCAGTATTTT.

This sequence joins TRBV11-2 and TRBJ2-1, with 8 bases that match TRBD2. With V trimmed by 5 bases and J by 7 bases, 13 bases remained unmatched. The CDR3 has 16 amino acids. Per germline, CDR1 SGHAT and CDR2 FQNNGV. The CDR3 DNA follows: TGTGCCAGCAGCACCCGGGGGGGGCGCATAGGGAATGAGCAGTTCTTC. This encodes CASSTRGGRIGNEQFF.